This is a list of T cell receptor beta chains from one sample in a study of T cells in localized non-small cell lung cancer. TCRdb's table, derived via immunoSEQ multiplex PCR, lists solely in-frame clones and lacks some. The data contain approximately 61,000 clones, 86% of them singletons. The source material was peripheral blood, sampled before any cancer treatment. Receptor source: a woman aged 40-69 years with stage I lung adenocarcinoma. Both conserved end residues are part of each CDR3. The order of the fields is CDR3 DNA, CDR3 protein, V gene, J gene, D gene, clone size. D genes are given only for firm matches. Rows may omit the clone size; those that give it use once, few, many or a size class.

cdr3_nt: TGTGCCAGCAGCTTAGTCCACGGACATCGGAACACTGAAGCTTTCTTT; cdr3_aa: CASSLVHGHRNTEAFF; v_call: TRBV7-2; j_call: TRBJ1-1; d_call: -; clone_size: -
cdr3_nt: TGCGCCAGCAGCCAAGATGCAGGGGCGCGGTTGTACGAGCAGTACTTC; cdr3_aa: CASSQDAGARLYEQYF; v_call: TRBV4-1; j_call: TRBJ2-7; d_call: -; clone_size: -
cdr3_nt: TGTGCCAGCAGCTCCCTGAGGGGTAGCGGGGGGCCGGCCCAGTACTTC; cdr3_aa: CASSSLRGSGGPAQYF; v_call: TRBV7-9; j_call: TRBJ2-5; d_call: TRBD2; clone_size: -
cdr3_nt: TGTGCCAGCAGCTTTCAGGGGCCGGGGGTGAACACTGAAGCTTTCTTT; cdr3_aa: CASSFQGPGVNTEAFF; v_call: TRBV7-6; j_call: TRBJ1-1; d_call: -; clone_size: -
cdr3_nt: TGTGCCAGCGGCTTATACCTTAGCGGGGGAGCCACAGATACGCAGTATTTT; cdr3_aa: CASGLYLSGGATDTQYF; v_call: TRBV11-2; j_call: TRBJ2-3; d_call: TRBD2; clone_size: -
cdr3_nt: TGCGCCAGCAGCTCCCCCCGCGGTAGCGGGGGAGTGAGATACAATGAGCAGTTCTTC; cdr3_aa: CASSSPRGSGGVRYNEQFF; v_call: TRBV5-1; j_call: TRBJ2-1; d_call: TRBD2; clone_size: -
cdr3_nt: TGTGCCAGCAGCCTAAGGACAGCCGACAATGAGCAGTTCTTC; cdr3_aa: CASSLRTADNEQFF; v_call: TRBV7-9; j_call: TRBJ2-1; d_call: -; clone_size: -
cdr3_nt: TGTGCCAGCAGCCTCCTTGCAGGGGGTAAAGAGACCCAGTACTTC; cdr3_aa: CASSLLAGGKETQYF; v_call: TRBV28; j_call: TRBJ2-5; d_call: TRBD1; clone_size: once
cdr3_nt: TGTGCCAGCAGCCAGGGAGGGGCTAATGAAAAACTGTTTTTT; cdr3_aa: CASSQGGANEKLFF; v_call: TRBV9; j_call: TRBJ1-4; d_call: -; clone_size: -
cdr3_nt: TGTGCCAGCAGCATACTAGCGGGGTCCTACAATGAGCAGTTCTTC; cdr3_aa: CASSILAGSYNEQFF; v_call: TRBV5-5; j_call: TRBJ2-1; d_call: TRBD2; clone_size: -
cdr3_nt: TGTGCCAGCAGTTATAGGTACAATGAGCAGTTCTTC; cdr3_aa: CASSYRYNEQFF; v_call: TRBV27; j_call: TRBJ2-1; d_call: -; clone_size: -
cdr3_nt: TGTGCCATCAGTGAGCCAAGAGGACGGCTCAATGAGCAGTTCTTC; cdr3_aa: CAISEPRGRLNEQFF; v_call: TRBV10-3; j_call: TRBJ2-1; d_call: -; clone_size: once
cdr3_nt: TGTGCCAGTAGCGGGACTGTCTACCCGTATGGCTACACCTTC; cdr3_aa: CASSGTVYPYGYTF; v_call: TRBV19; j_call: TRBJ1-2; d_call: -; clone_size: -
cdr3_nt: TGTGCCAGCAGCTTAGATTTTAGGTCCGAGACCCAGTACTTC; cdr3_aa: CASSLDFRSETQYF; v_call: TRBV11-2; j_call: TRBJ2-5; d_call: -; clone_size: -
cdr3_nt: TGTGCCAGCAGCTTAGCGCGGGCCCCCAATGAGCAGTTCTTC; cdr3_aa: CASSLARAPNEQFF; v_call: TRBV7-2; j_call: TRBJ2-1; d_call: -; clone_size: -
cdr3_nt: TGTGCCAGCATGGGGGACAGGCGGACGGGCTACACCTTC; cdr3_aa: CASMGDRRTGYTF; v_call: TRBV6-6; j_call: TRBJ1-2; d_call: TRBD1; clone_size: -